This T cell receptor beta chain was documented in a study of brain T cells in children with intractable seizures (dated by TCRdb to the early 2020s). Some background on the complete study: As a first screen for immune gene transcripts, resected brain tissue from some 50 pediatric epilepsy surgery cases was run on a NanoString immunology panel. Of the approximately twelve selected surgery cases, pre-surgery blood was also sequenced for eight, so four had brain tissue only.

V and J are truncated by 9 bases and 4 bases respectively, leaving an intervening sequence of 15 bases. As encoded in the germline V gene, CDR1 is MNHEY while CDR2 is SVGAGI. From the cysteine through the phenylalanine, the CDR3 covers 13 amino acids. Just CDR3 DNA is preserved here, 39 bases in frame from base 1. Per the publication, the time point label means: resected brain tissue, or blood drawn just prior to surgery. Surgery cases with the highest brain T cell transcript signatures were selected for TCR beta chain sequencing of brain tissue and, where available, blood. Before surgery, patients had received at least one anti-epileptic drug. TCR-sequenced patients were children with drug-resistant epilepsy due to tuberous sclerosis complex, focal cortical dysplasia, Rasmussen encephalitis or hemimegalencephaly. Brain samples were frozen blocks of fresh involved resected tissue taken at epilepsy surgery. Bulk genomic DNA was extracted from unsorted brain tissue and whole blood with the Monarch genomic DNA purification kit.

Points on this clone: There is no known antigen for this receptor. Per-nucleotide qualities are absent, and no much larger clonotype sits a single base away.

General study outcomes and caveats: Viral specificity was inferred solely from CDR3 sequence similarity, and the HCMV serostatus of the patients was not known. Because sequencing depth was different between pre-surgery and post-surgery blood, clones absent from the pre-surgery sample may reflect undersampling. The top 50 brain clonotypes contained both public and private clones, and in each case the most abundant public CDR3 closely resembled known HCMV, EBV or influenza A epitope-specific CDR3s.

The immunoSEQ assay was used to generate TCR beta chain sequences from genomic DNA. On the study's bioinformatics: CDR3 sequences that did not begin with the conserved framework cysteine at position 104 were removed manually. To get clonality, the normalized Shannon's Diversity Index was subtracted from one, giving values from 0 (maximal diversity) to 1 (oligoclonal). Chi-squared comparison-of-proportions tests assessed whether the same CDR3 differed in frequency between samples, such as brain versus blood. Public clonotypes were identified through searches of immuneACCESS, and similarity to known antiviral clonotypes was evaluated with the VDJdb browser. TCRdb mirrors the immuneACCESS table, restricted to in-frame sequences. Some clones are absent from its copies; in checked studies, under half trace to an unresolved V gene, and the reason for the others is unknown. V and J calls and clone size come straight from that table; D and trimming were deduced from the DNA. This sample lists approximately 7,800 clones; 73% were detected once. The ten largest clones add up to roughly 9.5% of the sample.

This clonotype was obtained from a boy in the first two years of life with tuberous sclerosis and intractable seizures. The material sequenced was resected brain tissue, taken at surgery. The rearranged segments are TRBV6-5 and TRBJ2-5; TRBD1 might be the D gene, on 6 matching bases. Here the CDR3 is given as CARSRGPSETQYF. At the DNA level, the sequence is TGTGCCAGGTCCAGGGGCCCATCAGAGACCCAGTACTTC.